This record concerns one T cell receptor (beta chain) sequence. What this receptor recognizes is not known. The input lacks base qualities; no much larger clone sits a single base away. Using the deep immunoSEQ assay, multiplex PCR amplified TCR CDR3 regions from genomic DNA. Extracted genomic DNA from each cell subset was spread evenly across all wells of several immunoSEQ 96-well plates, with each plate serving as a replicate. Each replicate PCR for sorted subsets received around 200 ng genomic DNA, equal to about 30,000 T cell genomes. Purified libraries were measured with a Qubit 3.0 fluorometer, size-checked on a Bioanalyzer 2100, and measured again with the KAPA Library Quantification kit. Each immunoSEQ 96-well plate was sequenced on its own single-read 150-cycle Illumina NextSeq 550 flow cell. For the original study's pipeline: Because the immunoSEQ output included only junctional sequences and no quality scores, the filtering could not be the same as the filtering used for full-length reads. Sequences were annotated with PyIR, a Python wrapper for IgBLAST v1.9, and V/J genes and CDR3 were assigned using IMGT germline references. Reads were filtered out if the reads had weak V/J assignments (E-value above 1e-6), no CDR3, stop codons, out-of-frame junctions, or ambiguous translated residues. V3J clonotypes were defined by identical inferred V gene, J gene, and CDR3 amino acid sequence. The percentage overlap between two repertoires was calculated by dividing the number of shared unique clonotypes by the size of the smaller repertoire. Richness of each repertoire was evaluated using RTK rarefaction, the Chao1 estimator, and Recon v2.1 estimates of unobserved clonotypes. For all TCRbeta clonotypes obtained by the gDNA method from a few donors, generation probabilities were computed with OLGA. The clones in this table, taken by TCRdb from immuneACCESS, are in-frame only. Not every clone is retained; where verified, under half of the shortfall comes from an unresolved V gene, and the cause of the rest is unknown. For V, J and clone size, that table is used; D and trimming come from the DNA. The sample records about 800,000 clones, around 96% of which are singletons. The ten largest clones capture about 0.22% of the sample.

The CDR3 runs 15 residues from the cysteine to the phenylalanine. Only the CDR3 DNA is retained, 45 bases long and in frame from the first base. After removal of 4 bases from V and 5 bases from J, the junction retains 5 bases not matched to a gene. The sample comes from a study of shared clonotypes between healthy human individuals (dated by TCRdb to the early 2020s). With respect to the entire study: A couple of women and a few men aged 18 to 49 years were included in the cohort. For each donor, CD4 naive and CD4 memory were each given three plates, CD8 naive was given two plates, and CD8 memory was given one plate. Blood TCR repertoires of a handful of healthy adults were deeply sequenced to estimate repertoire size and the extent of clonotype sharing between individuals. Libraries were prepared and TCR repertoires were sequenced by different laboratories using diverse techniques, in order to increase sequencing depth and limit assay-specific biases. Each donor's leukapheresis produced roughly between roughly 0.9 and 9 billion PBMCs. Broader findings and caveats from the paper: When several donors were compared, the shared fraction of clonotypes was approximately 5% for naive CD4, 3.5% for naive CD8, 2.3% for memory CD4, and 0.4% for memory CD8. Higher generation probabilities were observed for clonotypes shared by all four sorted-subset donors than for non-shared clonotypes. Pairwise subsampling led to the expectation that sequencing depth would affect the degree of clonotype sharing among donors. Estimated clonotype richness was generally larger for naive than for memory subsets. The small number of donors limited the genetic and exposure-history diversity represented. Sampling was limited to blood, and TCR repertoires in tissue likely differ from TCR repertoires in blood. Incomplete sequencing was indicated by rarefaction of sorted-subset datasets, despite the large sequencing depth.

For the CD8 naive samples, CD45RO-negative cells were positively selected for CCR7, yielding a CD45RA+CCR7+ population from which TemRA cells were excluded. Healthy HIV-negative adults with no recently reported acute infections or vaccinations were included as donors. All donors were Caucasian adults living in Nashville, Tennessee, USA. Blood was obtained by leukapheresis, after which PBMCs were separated by Ficoll-Histopaque density gradient centrifugation and cryopreserved in liquid nitrogen vapor phase. Analytical flow cytometry was used to check the purity and quantity of every magnetically sorted T cell population. Each sorted fraction had its genomic DNA isolated and then quantified by UV absorbance on a Nanodrop 2000c.

Sequenced sample: naive CD8+ T cells sorted from blood. The cell subset or site label on this specimen signifies: CD45RA+CCR7+. Rearrangement joined TRBV23-1 to TRBJ1-5; 10 central bases correspond to TRBD1. TRBV23-1 is marked as an open reading frame, function uncertain. This clonotype was sampled from a man in his thirties or forties in good health. Read as DNA, the sequence is TGCGCCAGCAGTCTTCGGGGGACAGGGGATCAGCCCCAGCATTTT. The resulting protein is CASSLRGTGDQPQHF.